This T cell receptor (beta chain) stems from a study of low-dose radiotherapy and immunotherapy resistance in tumors. Time point described: before trial treatment. TCR amplification used 20 PCR cycles, a constant-region primer and a V-primer adapter. TCRdb analysed the reads with MiXCR anew, one entry per CDR3 protein. The sample includes tens of thousands of distinct CDR3 sequences, 12% of them seen just once. This clonotype was detected many times. The sample here was PBMCs, taken before treatment. The receptor's source is a female donor with ovarian cancer.

The CDR3 region has the DNA TGTGCCTGGAGTGTACTGGTGGGACACAATCAGCCCCAGCATTTT. It codes for CAWSVLVGHNQPQHF. The chain has TRBV30 and TRBJ1-5; perhaps TRBD1 as D (6 bases). V lost 0 bases and J lost 3, with 12 bases in between. This CDR3 region has 15 residues. Germline CDR1 reads GTSNPN; CDR2 reads SVGIG (reference sequence).